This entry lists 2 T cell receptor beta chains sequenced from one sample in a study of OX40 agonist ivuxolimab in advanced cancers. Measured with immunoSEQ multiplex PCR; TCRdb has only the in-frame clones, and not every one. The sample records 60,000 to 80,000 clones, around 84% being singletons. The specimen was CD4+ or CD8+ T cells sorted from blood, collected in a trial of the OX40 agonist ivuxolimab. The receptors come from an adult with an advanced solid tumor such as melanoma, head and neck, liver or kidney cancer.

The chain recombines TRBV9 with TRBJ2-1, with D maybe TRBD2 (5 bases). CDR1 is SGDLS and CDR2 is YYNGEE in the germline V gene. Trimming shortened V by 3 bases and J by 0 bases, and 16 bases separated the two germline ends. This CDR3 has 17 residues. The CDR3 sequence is CASSEGGWRSSYNEQFF. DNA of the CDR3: TGTGCCAGCAGCGAAGGAGGTTGGCGGAGCTCCTACAATGAGCAGTTCTTC.

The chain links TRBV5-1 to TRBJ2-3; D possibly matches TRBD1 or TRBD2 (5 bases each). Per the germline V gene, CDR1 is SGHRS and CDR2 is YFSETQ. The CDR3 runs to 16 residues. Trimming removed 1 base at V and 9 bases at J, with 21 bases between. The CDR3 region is CASSLSWDGGAVTQYF. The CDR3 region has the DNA TGCGCCAGCAGCTTGTCTTGGGACGGAGGAGCAGTAACGCAGTATTTT.